Detailed here is one TCR beta chain. The antigen is undetermined. Naive CD8 isolation took CD45RO-negative cells positively selected for CCR7 and excluded terminally differentiated effector memory CD45RA+ cells. Within Nashville, Tennessee resided all donors, each a Caucasian adult. These data are taken from a study of shared clonotypes between healthy human individuals. V dropped 0 bases and J dropped 4 bases, with 13 bases sitting between them. Germline V gene data show CDR1 as SGHDT and CDR2 as YYEEEE. CDR3 size: 15 residues. Study outcomes and limitations: Rarefaction curves obtained for sorted subsets showed sequencing incomplete despite large depth.

Generated by immunoSEQ multiplex PCR, the TCRdb table keeps only in-frame clones and is missing some. The table includes about 2,200,000 clones, 93% detected once. Input material: naive CD8+ T cells from PBMCs. The rearrangement links TRBV5-6 to TRBJ1-2; a weak D match, TRBD1 (5 bases). This clonotype was obtained from a man in his late teens or twenties in good health. Some clones in this sample may be carry-over from other donors' samples. The CDR3 region is CASSLEEGRIYGYTF. CDR3 nucleotide sequence: TGTGCCAGCAGCTTGGAGGAGGGGCGGATCTATGGCTACACCTTC. Full variable domain (missing parts from reference TRBV5-6 and TRBJ1-2): DAGVTQSPTHLIKTRGQQVTLRCSPKSGHDTVSWYQQALGQGPQFIFQYYEEEERQRGNFPDRFSGHQFPNYSSELNVNALLLGDSALYLCASSLEEGRIYGYTFGSGTRLTVV.